Below are 20 T cell receptor beta chains sequenced from a single sample in a study of regulatory T cells in long-lasting Graves disease. Libraries of TCR beta came from iRepertoire HTBI primers plus Arm-PCR of CDR3 regions. TCRdb re-called the multiplex PCR reads through MiXCR, storing one row per CDR3 protein. Of around 460,000 distinct CDR3 sequences in the sample, about a fifth were seen once. The time point: persistent/refractory GD, antithyroid drugs over 5 years with positive TRAb. The TCR library used RNA extracted from PBMCs. The sample consisted of peripheral blood mononuclear cells (PBMCs), taken when the disease was refractory, from a patient treated with antithyroid drugs. The receptors derive from a female donor with Graves disease.

This clonotype was seen only a few times. The gene calls are TRBV6-2 or TRBV6-3 and TRBJ1-5; 7 positions match TRBD1. This CDR3 spans 15 amino acids. Trimming cost V 5 bases and J 4 bases; bases outside gene matches: 8. Per germline, CDR1 MNHEY and CDR2 SVGEGT. Here the CDR3 reads CASSPTGTENQPQHF. Here the CDR3 DNA reads TGTGCCAGCAGTCCTACCGGGACAGAAAATCAGCCCCAGCATTTT.

The J gene is TRBJ2-1, the V gene TRBV28; D is perhaps TRBD1 (5 bases). The germline gives CDR1 MDHEN, CDR2 SYDVKM. This CDR3 is 15 amino acids long. V lost 3 bases to trimming and J lost 1 base, with 10 bases between them. Here the CDR3 reads CASSFSRTSYNEQFF. The CDR3 region has the DNA TGTGCCAGCAGTTTCTCCCGGACATCCTACAATGAGCAGTTCTTC.

This clonotype was picked up many times. The chain combines TRBV28 with TRBJ1-2; TRBD1 is a possible D gene (5 bases). CDR3 length equals 14 residues. Trimming left V 2 bases short and J 8 bases short, with 15 bases between. The germline V gene encodes CDR1 MDHEN and CDR2 SYDVKM. CDR3 in DNA: TGTGCCAGCAGTTTAAACGCCGAGGGGCACGGCTACACCTTC. Amino acids: CASSLNAEGHGYTF.

This clonotype has at least ten counts. The V call is TRBV6-5, the J call TRBJ2-5, with D possibly being TRBD2 (6 bases). CDR3 size: 14 residues. Per the germline V gene, CDR1 is MNHEY and CDR2 is SVGAGI. Deletions cut 2 bases from V and 5 bases from J, with 12 bases between. The CDR3 DNA follows: TGTGCCAGCAGTTACGCGGGGTTCACGGAGACCCAGTACTTC. It translates to CASSYAGFTETQYF.

The sample holds many counts of this clonotype. This chain connects TRBV11-3 to TRBJ1-2; no reliable D call. The germline gives CDR1 SGHNT, CDR2 YENEEA. V lost 5 bases, J lost 4 bases, and 8 bases lay in between. CDR3 size: 12 residues. This CDR3 reads CASSQDRYGYTF. The CDR3, as DNA: TGTGCCAGCAGCCAAGATCGCTATGGCTACACCTTC.

This clonotype appeared many times. The chain combines TRBV12-3 or TRBV12-4 with TRBJ1-5; D perhaps matches TRBD1 (5 bases). V lost 4 bases, J lost 5 bases, and 9 bases lay in between. The CDR3 consists of 13 residues. CDR3 DNA sequence: TGTGCCAGCAGTTGGGGGGGAGATCAGCCCCAGCATTTT. It yields the protein CASSWGGDQPQHF.

V and J are TRBV6-1 and TRBJ2-7; no definite D call. The CDR3 consists of 9 residues. Germline V gene sequence: CDR1 MNHNS, CDR2 SASEGT. V gave up 11 bases and J gave up 4 bases, with 6 bases separating them. The CDR3 region is CAGPYEQYF. The CDR3, as DNA: TGTGCCGGACCTTACGAGCAGTACTTC.

Ten or more counts support this clonotype. The V call is TRBV6-1, the J call TRBJ1-5, with 8 bases fitting TRBD1. The germline V gene has CDR1 MNHNS and CDR2 SASEGT. V lost 5 bases, J lost 0 bases, and 6 bases stayed unmatched. The CDR3 has 16 residues. CDR3 sequence: CASSTGTGYSNQPQHF. DNA for the CDR3: TGTGCCAGCAGTACCGGGACAGGCTATAGCAATCAGCCCCAGCATTTT.

The chain is built from TRBV7-9 and TRBJ2-2; D is unclear. This CDR3 comprises 15 residues. CDR1 and CDR2 from the germline V gene are SEHNR and FQNEAQ (reference sequence). V lost 1 base and J 3 bases, leaving 9 bases between the germline ends. This chain's CDR3 is CASSLDGTHTGELFF. Here the CDR3 DNA reads TGTGCCAGCAGCTTAGACGGAACCCACACCGGGGAGCTGTTTTTT.

This clonotype showed up many times. The chain has TRBV20-1 and TRBJ1-4, with a possible D match to TRBD1 (5 bases). Trimming cost V 5 bases and J 6 bases, with 10 bases left between them. The CDR3 contains 12 residues. Germline V gene sequence: CDR1 DFQATT, CDR2 SNEGSKA (reference sequence). The CDR3 DNA reads TGCAGTGCTGCCGCGGGGGATGAAAAACTGTTTTTT. It encodes CSAAAGDEKLFF.

V and J are TRBV7-9 and TRBJ2-7, with 7 bases aligning to TRBD1. CDR1 is SEHNR, CDR2 FQNEAQ, per germline (reference sequence). The V and J ends lost 5 bases and 5 bases, in that order; junction bases with no gene match: 15. The CDR3 spans 16 residues. DNA of the CDR3: TGTGCCAGCAGCGCCGCCTCGACAGGGATGAAGAACGAGCAGTACTTC. This sequence encodes CASSAASTGMKNEQYF. Full variable domain (missing parts from reference TRBV7-9 and TRBJ2-7): DTGVSQNPRHKITKRGQNVTFRCDPISEHNRLYWYRQTLGQGPEFLTYFQNEAQLEKSRLLSDRFSAERPKGSFSTLEIQRTEQGDSAMYLCASSAASTGMKNEQYFGPGTRLTVT.

This clonotype was counted ten times or more. The rearrangement links TRBV28 to TRBJ1-2; 8 nucleotides match TRBD1. V dropped 5 bases and J dropped 4; count of bases not matched to a gene: 15. CDR1 is MDHEN and CDR2 is SYDVKM in the germline V gene. The CDR3 covers 17 residues. The CDR3 nucleotides are TGTGCCAGCAGTACACGGACAGGGCGTTTCGATGGCTATGGCTACACCTTC. This codes for CASSTRTGRFDGYGYTF.

This chain links TRBV6-5 with TRBJ1-1; D may be TRBD1 (6 bases). V dropped 0 bases and J dropped 0 bases, with 14 bases sitting between them. CDR1 is MNHEY and CDR2 is SVGAGI in the germline V gene. The CDR3 extends over 17 amino acids. This chain's CDR3 is CASSYSIGGTVNTEAFF. The DNA of the CDR3 is TGTGCCAGCAGTTACTCGATAGGGGGGACGGTGAACACTGAAGCTTTCTTT.

There are a few counts of this clonotype. The chain has TRBV7-9 and TRBJ1-4; a weak D match, TRBD1 (5 bases). Germline loops: CDR1 SEHNR, CDR2 FQNEAQ (reference sequence). V was cut by 2 bases and J by 4 bases, with 11 bases left in between. CDR3 size: 15 residues. Written as DNA, the CDR3 is TGTGCCAGCAGCTTATCAGGGTTTGGTAATGAAAAACTGTTTTTT. Its translation is CASSLSGFGNEKLFF.

This clonotype was counted at least ten times. The rearrangement links TRBV11-2 to TRBJ1-1, with 7 positions matching TRBD1. The CDR3 sequence is 14 residues long. The V gene's germline CDR1 is SGHAT and CDR2 FQNNGV. After removal of 2 bases from V and 4 bases from J, the junction contained 4 bases not matched to a gene. The CDR3 protein is CASSLRGQVTEAFF. CDR3 coding DNA: TGTGCCAGCAGCTTAAGGGGGCAGGTCACTGAAGCTTTCTTT.

There are a few counts of this clonotype. V and J are TRBV5-1 and TRBJ1-3; D is unresolved. The CDR3 runs 13 residues. The V gene's germline CDR1 is SGHRS and CDR2 YFSETQ. Trimming cost V 6 bases and J 0 bases, with 7 bases left between them. CDR3 sequence (DNA): TGCGCCAGCAAGGAAAACTCTGGAAACACCATATATTTT. It specifies CASKENSGNTIYF.

This clonotype was observed many times. The genes are TRBV20-1 and TRBJ1-2, with D unresolved. This CDR3 region has 13 residues. Germline V gene data show CDR1 as DFQATT and CDR2 as SNEGSKA (reference sequence). The V end was cut by 5 bases, the J end by 7 bases, with 17 bases between. The CDR3 bases are TGCAGTGCTCCAGATGCTAAAAGGGCTGGCTACACCTTC. It specifies CSAPDAKRAGYTF.

At least ten counts were recorded for this clonotype. This chain connects TRBV7-8 to TRBJ2-2, with D possibly TRBD2 on 5 matching bases. There are 13 residues in the CDR3. Germline V gene sequence: CDR1 SGHVS, CDR2 FQNEAQ. Trimming removed 5 bases at V and 5 bases at J, with 9 bases between. In DNA form, the CDR3 reads TGTGCCAGCAGCCTGAGGAGGACCGGGGAGCTGTTTTTT. Translating gives CASSLRRTGELFF.

This clonotype came up a few times. The chain employs TRBV4-1 and TRBJ1-4, with 10 nucleotides matching TRBD1. With 3 bases clipped from V and 6 bases from J, the junction kept 4 bases outside the gene matches. This CDR3 region has 15 residues. Germline V gives CDR1 MGHRA, CDR2 YSYEKL. CDR3 nucleotides: TGCGCCAGCAGCCAGGAGACAGGGGGCGATGAAAAACTGTTTTTT. Its translation: CASSQETGGDEKLFF.

At least ten counts were recorded for this clonotype. The chain links TRBV7-9 to TRBJ2-7, with D uncertain. The CDR3 sequence is 15 residues long. The ends were cut back, 10 bases at V and 2 bases at J, with 21 bases in the middle. Germline assignment: CDR1 SEHNR and CDR2 FQNEAQ (reference sequence). The CDR3 bases are TGTGCCACCATTCACCCCGGCGCCGAAACCTACGAGCAGTACTTC. Translated, it gives CATIHPGAETYEQYF.